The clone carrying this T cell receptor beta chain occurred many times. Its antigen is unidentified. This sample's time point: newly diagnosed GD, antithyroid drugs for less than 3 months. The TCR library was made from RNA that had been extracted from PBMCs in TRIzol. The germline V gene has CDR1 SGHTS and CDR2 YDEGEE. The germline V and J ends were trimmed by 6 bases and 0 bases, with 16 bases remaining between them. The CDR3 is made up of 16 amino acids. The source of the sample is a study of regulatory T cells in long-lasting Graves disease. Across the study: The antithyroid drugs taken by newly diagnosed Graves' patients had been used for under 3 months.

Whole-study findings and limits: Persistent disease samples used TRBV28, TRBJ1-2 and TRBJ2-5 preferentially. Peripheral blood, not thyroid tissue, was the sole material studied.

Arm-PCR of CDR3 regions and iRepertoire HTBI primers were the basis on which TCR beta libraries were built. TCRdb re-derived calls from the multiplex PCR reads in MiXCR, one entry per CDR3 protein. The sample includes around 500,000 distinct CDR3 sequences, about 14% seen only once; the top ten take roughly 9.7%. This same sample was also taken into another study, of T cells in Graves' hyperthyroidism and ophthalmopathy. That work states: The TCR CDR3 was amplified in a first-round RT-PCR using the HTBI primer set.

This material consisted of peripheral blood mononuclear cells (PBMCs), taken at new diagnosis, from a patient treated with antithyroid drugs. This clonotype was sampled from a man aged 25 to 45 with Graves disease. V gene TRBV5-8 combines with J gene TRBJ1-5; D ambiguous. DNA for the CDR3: TGTGCCAGCACCAATCAAAGGACCACTAGCAATCAGCCCCAGCATTTT. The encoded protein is CASTNQRTTSNQPQHF.